One and the same sample provided the 15 T cell receptor beta chains below, sequenced in a study of Ad26.COV2.S vaccination and SARS-CoV-2 variants. The assay was immunoSEQ multiplex PCR, and TCRdb's table has in-frame clones only and misses some. This sample yields approximately 300,000 clones, of which around four fifths are seen a single time; 2.1% belongs to the top ten. The treatment is: 19 received Ad26.COV2.S at low or high dose, single or two shots; roughly five received placebo; per-sample allocation not given. After the first vaccine or placebo injection, samples were drawn on day 63. Sequencing used peripheral blood, obtained in a trial of Ad26.COV2.S vaccine versus placebo. Receptors were obtained from a person between 18 and 65 years old who received the Ad26.COV2.S COVID-19 vaccine or a placebo.

The V and J genes are TRBV10-3 and TRBJ2-7, with D perhaps matching TRBD1 or TRBD2 (5 bases each). This CDR3 contains 12 residues. Trimming removed 6 bases at V and 4 bases at J, with 10 bases between. Germline V gene sequence: CDR1 ENHRY, CDR2 SYGVKD. The CDR3 spells CAISPGPYEQYF. In DNA, the CDR3 is TGTGCCATCAGCCCGGGACCTTACGAGCAGTACTTC.

The chain recombines TRBV7-3 with TRBJ2-2; D unclear. This CDR3 region has 14 residues. Germline CDR1 is SGHTA and CDR2 is FQGTGA. Trimming removed 4 bases from V and 3 bases from J, with 9 bases in between. The CDR3 bases are TGTGCCAGCAGCTCGTGGGCGTACACCGGGGAGCTGTTTTTT. It translates to CASSSWAYTGELFF. Combining the CDR3 with reference TRBV7-3 and TRBJ2-2 gives the whole variable domain GAGVSQTPSNKVTEKGKYVELRCDPISGHTALYWYRQSLGQGPEFLIYFQGTGAADDSGLPNDRFFAVRPEGSVSTLKIQRTERGDSAVYLCASSSWAYTGELFFGEGSRLTVL.

The chain's CDR3 is CSVALTNTNTEAFF. The CDR3 DNA sequence: TGCAGCGTTGCCCTGACAAATACGAACACTGAAGCTTTCTTT. V usage is TRBV29-1 and J usage is TRBJ1-1; D remains ambiguous. Germline V gene lookup returns CDR1 SQVTM and CDR2 ANQGSEA. This CDR3 comprises 14 residues. The V and J ends lost 4 bases and 1 base respectively, with 13 bases between them.

The sample holds one count of this clone. The chain combines TRBV4-2 with TRBJ1-5; tentatively, D is TRBD1 (5 bases). The CDR3 has 18 residues. The V end was cut by 5 bases, the J end by 8 bases, with 28 bases between. Germline V CDR1 and CDR2: LGHNA, YNFKEQ. The CDR3 spells CASSSSMGNRRPGEPQHF. CDR3 DNA sequence: TGTGCCAGCAGCTCGTCGATGGGGAACCGGAGACCGGGGGAGCCCCAGCATTTT.

This clone was seen just once. The rearrangement links TRBV28 to TRBJ1-1; D is perhaps TRBD1 (5 bases). Trimming removed 3 bases from V and 0 bases from J, with 20 bases in between. The CDR3 has 18 residues. The germline V gene has CDR1 MDHEN and CDR2 SYDVKM. DNA for the CDR3: TGTGCCAGCAGTTTTCCCGGCAGGGCAGTTGGGGTGAACACTGAAGCTTTCTTT. Translating gives CASSFPGRAVGVNTEAFF.

The genes are TRBV19 and TRBJ1-1; D is undetermined. V was shortened by 2 bases and J by 0 bases, with 13 bases between the two germline ends. The CDR3 sequence is 16 residues long. CDR1 and CDR2 (germline): LNHDA, SQIVND (reference sequence). The CDR3 DNA sequence: TGTGCCAGTAGTATAAATGGTAGGCAGGTGAACACTGAAGCTTTCTTT. Residues: CASSINGRQVNTEAFF.

The CDR3: CASSRQGTEADTQYF. As DNA, the CDR3 is TGTGCCAGCAGCCGACAGGGAACTGAGGCAGATACGCAGTATTTT. The chain combines TRBV14 with TRBJ2-3; 7 positions agree with TRBD1. The CDR3 sequence is 15 residues long. V was clipped by 4 bases and J by 4 bases; unmatched bases: 8. Germline V gene sequence: CDR1 SGHDN, CDR2 FVKESK.

This chain uses TRBV4-2 with TRBJ2-4, with 7 bases lining up with TRBD1. With V trimmed by 4 bases and J by 0 bases, 12 bases remained unmatched. CDR3 length: 18 residues. Germline CDR1 reads LGHNA; CDR2 reads YNFKEQ. In DNA, the CDR3 is TGTGCCAGCAGCCCCTTGGGACAGATGCCCTTAGCCAAAAACATTCAGTACTTC. This gives the protein CASSPLGQMPLAKNIQYF.

The chain joins TRBV23-1 to TRBJ1-1; possible D gene TRBD1, 5 bases. TRBV23-1 belongs to the ORF category, with a function that is uncertain. V lost 4 bases and J lost 0, with 21 bases in between. CDR3 length: 18 amino acids. CDR3 nucleotide sequence: TGCGCCAGCAGTCGCCTATCAGACACGGACACCTTGAACACTGAAGCTTTCTTT. Translated: CASSRLSDTDTLNTEAFF.

The J gene is TRBJ2-5, the V gene TRBV4-1; D is undetermined. V was pared by 0 bases and J by 2 bases, with 10 bases between. The V gene's germline CDR1 is MGHRA and CDR2 YSYEKL. The CDR3 runs 15 residues. The CDR3 loop reads CASSQDRAAQETQYF. CDR3 sequence (DNA): TGCGCCAGCAGCCAAGATCGGGCAGCTCAAGAGACCCAGTACTTC.

The CDR3 nucleotides are TGTGCCAGCAGCGTGACGACAGGGACTAATGAAAAACTGTTTTTT. This translates into CASSVTTGTNEKLFF. The V call is TRBV3-1 (or the pseudogene TRBV3-2), the J call TRBJ1-4; TRBD1 matches at 7 bases. The germline V gene has CDR1 LGHDT and CDR2 YNNKEL (reference sequence). The CDR3 consists of 15 residues. The J segment lost 2 bases and the V segment lost 5 bases, leaving 5 bases of the junction unmatched.

V is TRBV2 and J is TRBJ1-1; TRBD1 might be the D (6 bases). CDR1 is SNHLY and CDR2 is FYNNEI in the germline V gene. The length of the CDR3 is 13 residues. With 3 bases removed from V and 5 bases from J, the gap between germline ends came to 10 bases. The DNA for the CDR3 is TGTGCCAGCAGTGACGGGGGCAGGACTGAAGCTTTCTTT. Its translation: CASSDGGRTEAFF. Supplemented by reference TRBV2 and TRBJ1-1, the full variable domain reads EPEVTQTPSHQVTQMGQEVILRCVPISNHLYFYWYRQILGQKVEFLVSFYNNEISEKSEIFDDQFSVERPDGSNFTLKIRSTKLEDSAMYFCASSDGGRTEAFFGQGTRLTVV.

The chain is built from TRBV28 and TRBJ2-5; 11 bases agree with TRBD1. With V trimmed by 5 bases and J by 4 bases, 9 bases remained unmatched. From germline, CDR1 is MDHEN and CDR2 SYDVKM. The CDR3 sequence is 16 residues long. The CDR3 DNA follows: TGTGCCAGCAGTGGCCCCGGGACAGGGGGATCAGAGACCCAGTACTTC. As protein: CASSGPGTGGSETQYF.

This clone was seen just once. Relative to the germline gene, one junction end is altered; a read error may explain this. In DNA, the CDR3 is TGTCCCCGGACAGGGGGCGCCGGGGCCAACGTCCTGACTTTC. Translated, it gives CPRTGGAGANVLTF. The rearrangement uses TRBV29-1 and TRBJ2-6, with TRBD1 identical over 11 bases. The CDR3 runs to 14 residues. Germline assignment: CDR1 SQVTM and CDR2 ANQGSEA.

V is TRBV28 and J is TRBJ2-5; D is unresolved. The germline CDR1 and CDR2 sequences are MDHEN and SYDVKM. The CDR3 runs to 15 residues. The V and J ends lost 1 base and 2 bases respectively, with 11 bases between them. The CDR3 spells CASSLLAGQQETQYF. The CDR3 DNA sequence: TGTGCCAGCAGTTTATTGGCAGGTCAGCAAGAGACCCAGTACTTC.